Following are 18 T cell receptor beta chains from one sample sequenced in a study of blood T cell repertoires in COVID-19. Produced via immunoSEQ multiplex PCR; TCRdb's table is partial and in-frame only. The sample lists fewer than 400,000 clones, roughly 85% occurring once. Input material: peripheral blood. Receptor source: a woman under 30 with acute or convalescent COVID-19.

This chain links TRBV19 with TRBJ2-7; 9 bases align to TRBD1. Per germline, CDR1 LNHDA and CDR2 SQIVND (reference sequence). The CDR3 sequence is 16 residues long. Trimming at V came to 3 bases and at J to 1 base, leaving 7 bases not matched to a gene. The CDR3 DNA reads TGTGCCAGTAGTATTTCCCCCGGGACAGGGTCCTACGAGCAGTACTTC. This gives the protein CASSISPGTGSYEQYF. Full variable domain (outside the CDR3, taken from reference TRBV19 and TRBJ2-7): DGGITQSPKYLFRKEGQNVTLSCEQNLNHDAMYWYRQDPGQGLRLIYYSQIVNDFQKGDIAEGYSVSREKKESFPLTVTSAQKNPTAFYLCASSISPGTGSYEQYFGPGTRLTVT.

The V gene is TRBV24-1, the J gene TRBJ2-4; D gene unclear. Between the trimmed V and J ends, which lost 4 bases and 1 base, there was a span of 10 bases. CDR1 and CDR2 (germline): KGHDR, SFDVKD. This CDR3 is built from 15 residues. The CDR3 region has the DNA TGTGCCACCAGTGACCCCAGAACGGCCAAAAACATTCAGTACTTC. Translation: CATSDPRTAKNIQYF.

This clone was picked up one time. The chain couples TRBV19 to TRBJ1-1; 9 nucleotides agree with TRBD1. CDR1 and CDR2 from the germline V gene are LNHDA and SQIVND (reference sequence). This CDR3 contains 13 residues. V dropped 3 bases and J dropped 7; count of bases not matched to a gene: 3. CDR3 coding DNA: TGTGCCAGTAGTATTTGGGGACAGGGTGAAGCTTTCTTT. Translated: CASSIWGQGEAFF.

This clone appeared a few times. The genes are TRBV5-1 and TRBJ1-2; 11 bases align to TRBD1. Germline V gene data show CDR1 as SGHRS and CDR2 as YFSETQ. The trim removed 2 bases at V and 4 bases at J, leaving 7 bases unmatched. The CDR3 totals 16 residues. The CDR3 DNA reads TGCGCCAGCAGCTTCCTGGGACAGGGGGTAACCTATGGCTACACCTTC. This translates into CASSFLGQGVTYGYTF.

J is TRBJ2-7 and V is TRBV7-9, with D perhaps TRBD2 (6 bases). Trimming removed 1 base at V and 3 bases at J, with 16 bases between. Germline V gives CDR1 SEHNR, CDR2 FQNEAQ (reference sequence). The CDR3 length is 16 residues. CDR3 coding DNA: TGTGCCAGCAGCTTAGATAAGTGGGGGAGGCACTACGAGCAGTACTTC. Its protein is CASSLDKWGRHYEQYF. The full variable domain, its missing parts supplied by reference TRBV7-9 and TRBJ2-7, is DTGVSQNPRHKITKRGQNVTFRCDPISEHNRLYWYRQTLGQGPEFLTYFQNEAQLEKSRLLSDRFSAERPKGSFSTLEIQRTEQGDSAMYLCASSLDKWGRHYEQYFGPGTRLTVT.

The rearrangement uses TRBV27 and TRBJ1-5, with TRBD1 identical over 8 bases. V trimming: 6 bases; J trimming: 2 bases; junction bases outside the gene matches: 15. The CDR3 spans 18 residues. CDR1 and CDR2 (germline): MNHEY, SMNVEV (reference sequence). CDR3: CASSQTTGARGRNQPQHF. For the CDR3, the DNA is TGTGCCAGCAGCCAAACGACAGGGGCCAGAGGGCGCAATCAGCCCCAGCATTTT.

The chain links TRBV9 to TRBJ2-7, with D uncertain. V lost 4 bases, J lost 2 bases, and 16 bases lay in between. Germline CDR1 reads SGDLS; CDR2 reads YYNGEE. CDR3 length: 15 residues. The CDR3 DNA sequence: TGTGCCAGCAGCCTCGGAGAGGTCCCCACCTACGAGCAGTACTTC. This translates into CASSLGEVPTYEQYF.

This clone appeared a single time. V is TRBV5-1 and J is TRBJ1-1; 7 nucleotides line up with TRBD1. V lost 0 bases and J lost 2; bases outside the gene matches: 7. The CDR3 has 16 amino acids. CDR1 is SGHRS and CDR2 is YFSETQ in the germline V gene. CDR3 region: CASSLVGGEYNTEAFF. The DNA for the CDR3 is TGCGCCAGCAGCTTGGTAGGGGGCGAATATAACACTGAAGCTTTCTTT.

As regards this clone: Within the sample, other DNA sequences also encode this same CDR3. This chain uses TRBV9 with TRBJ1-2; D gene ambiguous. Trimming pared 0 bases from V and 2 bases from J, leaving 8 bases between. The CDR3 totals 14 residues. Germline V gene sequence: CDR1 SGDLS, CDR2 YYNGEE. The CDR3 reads CASSVGTANYGYTF. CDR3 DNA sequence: TGTGCCAGCAGCGTAGGAACAGCAAACTATGGCTACACCTTC. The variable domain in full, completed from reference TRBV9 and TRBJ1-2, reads DSGVTQTPKHLITATGQRVTLRCSPRSGDLSVYWYQQSLDQGLQFLIQYYNGEERAKGNILERFSAQQFPDLHSELNLSSLELGDSALYFCASSVGTANYGYTFGSGTRLTVV.

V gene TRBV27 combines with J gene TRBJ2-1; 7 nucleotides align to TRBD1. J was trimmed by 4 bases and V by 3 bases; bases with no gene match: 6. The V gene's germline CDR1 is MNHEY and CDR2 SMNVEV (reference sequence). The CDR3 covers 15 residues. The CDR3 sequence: CASSLVGDRYNEQFF. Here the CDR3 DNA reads TGTGCCAGCAGTTTGGTCGGGGACAGATACAATGAGCAGTTCTTC.

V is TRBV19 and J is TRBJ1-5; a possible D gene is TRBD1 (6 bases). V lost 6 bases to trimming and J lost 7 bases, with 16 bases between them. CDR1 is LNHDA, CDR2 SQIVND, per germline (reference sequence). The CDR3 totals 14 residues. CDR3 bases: TGTGCCAGTAGGAATAGGGGGGGATGGCAGCCCCAGCATTTT. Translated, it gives CASRNRGGWQPQHF.

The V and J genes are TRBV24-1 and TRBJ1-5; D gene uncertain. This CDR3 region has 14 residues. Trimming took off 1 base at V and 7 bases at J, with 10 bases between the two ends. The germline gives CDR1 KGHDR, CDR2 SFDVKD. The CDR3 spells CATSDFRGLQPQHF. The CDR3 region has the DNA TGTGCCACCAGTGATTTTCGGGGTTTGCAGCCCCAGCATTTT.

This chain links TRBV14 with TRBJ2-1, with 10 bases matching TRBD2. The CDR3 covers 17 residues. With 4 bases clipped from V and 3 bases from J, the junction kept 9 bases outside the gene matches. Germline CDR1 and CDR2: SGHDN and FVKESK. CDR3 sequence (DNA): TGTGCCAGCAGCCCCTGGACTAGCGGTTCTTTCTACAATGAGCAGTTCTTC. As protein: CASSPWTSGSFYNEQFF.

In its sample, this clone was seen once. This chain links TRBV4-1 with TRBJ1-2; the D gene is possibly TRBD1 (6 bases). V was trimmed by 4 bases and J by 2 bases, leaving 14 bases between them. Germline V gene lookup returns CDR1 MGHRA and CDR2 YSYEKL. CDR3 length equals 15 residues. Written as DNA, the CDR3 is TGCGCCAGCAGCCTCACCGGGACATCCAACTATGGCTACACCTTC. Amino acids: CASSLTGTSNYGYTF.

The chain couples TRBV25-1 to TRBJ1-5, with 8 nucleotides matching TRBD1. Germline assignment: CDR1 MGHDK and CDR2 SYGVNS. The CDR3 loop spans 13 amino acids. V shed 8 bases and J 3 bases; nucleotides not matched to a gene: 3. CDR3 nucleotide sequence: TGTGCCAGCGGACAGGGTGCCAATCAGCCCCAGCATTTT. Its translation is CASGQGANQPQHF.

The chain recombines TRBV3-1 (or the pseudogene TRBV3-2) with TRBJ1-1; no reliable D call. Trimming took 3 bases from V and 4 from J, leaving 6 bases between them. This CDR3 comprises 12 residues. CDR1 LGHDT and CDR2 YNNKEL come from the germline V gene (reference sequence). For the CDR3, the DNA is TGTGCCAGCAGCCAGAGTCGCACTGAAGCTTTCTTT. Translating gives CASSQSRTEAFF.

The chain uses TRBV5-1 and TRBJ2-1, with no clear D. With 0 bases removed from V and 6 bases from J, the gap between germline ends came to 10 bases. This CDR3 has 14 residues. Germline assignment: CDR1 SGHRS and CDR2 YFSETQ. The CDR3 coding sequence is TGCGCCAGCAGCTTGGATGTACGACTCAATGAGCAGTTCTTC. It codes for CASSLDVRLNEQFF.

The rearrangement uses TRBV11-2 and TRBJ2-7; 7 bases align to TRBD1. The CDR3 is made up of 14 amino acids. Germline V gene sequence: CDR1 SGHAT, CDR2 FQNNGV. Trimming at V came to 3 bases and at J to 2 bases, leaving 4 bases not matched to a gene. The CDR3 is CASSFRGQPYEQYF. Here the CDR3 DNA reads TGTGCCAGCAGCTTCAGGGGACAGCCCTACGAGCAGTACTTC. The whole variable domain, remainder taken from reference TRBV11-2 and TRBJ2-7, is EAGVAQSPRYKIIEKRQSVAFWCNPISGHATLYWYQQILGQGPKLLIQFQNNGVVDDSQLPKDRFSAERLKGVDSTLKIQPAKLEDSAVYLCASSFRGQPYEQYFGPGTRLTVT.